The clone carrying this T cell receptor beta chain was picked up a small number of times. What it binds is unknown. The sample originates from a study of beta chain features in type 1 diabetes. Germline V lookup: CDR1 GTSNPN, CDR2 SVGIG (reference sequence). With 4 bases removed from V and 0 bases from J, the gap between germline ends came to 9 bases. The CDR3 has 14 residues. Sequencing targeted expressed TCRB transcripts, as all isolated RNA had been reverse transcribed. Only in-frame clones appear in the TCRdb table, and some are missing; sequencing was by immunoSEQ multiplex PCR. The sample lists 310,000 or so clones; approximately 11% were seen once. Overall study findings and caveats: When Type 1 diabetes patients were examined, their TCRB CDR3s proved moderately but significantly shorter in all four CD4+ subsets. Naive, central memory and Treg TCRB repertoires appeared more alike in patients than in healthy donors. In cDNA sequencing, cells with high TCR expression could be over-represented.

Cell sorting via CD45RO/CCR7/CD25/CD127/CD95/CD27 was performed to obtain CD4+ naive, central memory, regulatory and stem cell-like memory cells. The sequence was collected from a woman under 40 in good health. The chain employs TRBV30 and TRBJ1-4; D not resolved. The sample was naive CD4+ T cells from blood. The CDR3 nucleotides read TGTGCCTGGACCCGGGTTGCAACTAATGAAAAACTGTTTTTT. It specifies CAWTRVATNEKLFF.